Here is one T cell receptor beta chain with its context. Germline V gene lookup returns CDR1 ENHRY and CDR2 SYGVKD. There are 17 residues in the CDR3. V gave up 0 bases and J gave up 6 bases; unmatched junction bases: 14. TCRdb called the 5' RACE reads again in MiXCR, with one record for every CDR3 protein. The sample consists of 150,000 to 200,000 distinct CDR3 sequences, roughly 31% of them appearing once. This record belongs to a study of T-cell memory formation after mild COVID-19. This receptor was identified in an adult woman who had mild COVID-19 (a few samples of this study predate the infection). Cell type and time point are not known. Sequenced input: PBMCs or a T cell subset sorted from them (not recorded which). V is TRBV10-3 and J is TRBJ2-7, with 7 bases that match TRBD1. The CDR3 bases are TGTGCCATCAGTGAGTCTTTTCACGACAGGGTCTTCGGCGAGCAGTACTTC. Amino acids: CAISESFHDRVFGEQYF.